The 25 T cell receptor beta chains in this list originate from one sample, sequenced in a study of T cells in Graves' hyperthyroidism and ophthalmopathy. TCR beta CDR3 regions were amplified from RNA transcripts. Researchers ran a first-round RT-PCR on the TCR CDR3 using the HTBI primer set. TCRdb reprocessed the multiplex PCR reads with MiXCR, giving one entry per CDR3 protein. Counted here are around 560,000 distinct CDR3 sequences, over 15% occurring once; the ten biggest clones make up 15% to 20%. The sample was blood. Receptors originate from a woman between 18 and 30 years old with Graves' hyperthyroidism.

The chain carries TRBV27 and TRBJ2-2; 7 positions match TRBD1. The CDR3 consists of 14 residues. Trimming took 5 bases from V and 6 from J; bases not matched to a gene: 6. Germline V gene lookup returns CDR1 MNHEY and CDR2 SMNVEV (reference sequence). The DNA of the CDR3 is TGTGCCAGCAGTCCCAATACAGGGGCCGGGGAGCTGTTTTTT. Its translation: CASSPNTGAGELFF.

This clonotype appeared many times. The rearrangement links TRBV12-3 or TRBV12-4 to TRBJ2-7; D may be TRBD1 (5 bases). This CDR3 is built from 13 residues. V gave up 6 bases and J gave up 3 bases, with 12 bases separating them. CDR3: CASSYRRFYEQYF. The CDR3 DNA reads TGTGCCAGCAGCTACAGGAGATTCTACGAGCAGTACTTC.

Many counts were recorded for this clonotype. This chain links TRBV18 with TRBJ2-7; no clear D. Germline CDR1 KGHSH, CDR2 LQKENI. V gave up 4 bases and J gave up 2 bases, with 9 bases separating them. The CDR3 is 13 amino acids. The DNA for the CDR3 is TGTGCCAGCTCACTGCCGGGCCCCTACGAGCAGTACTTC. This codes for CASSLPGPYEQYF.

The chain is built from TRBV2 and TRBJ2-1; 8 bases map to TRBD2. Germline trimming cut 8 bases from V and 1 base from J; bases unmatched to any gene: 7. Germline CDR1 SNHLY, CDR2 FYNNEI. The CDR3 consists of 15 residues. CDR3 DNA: TGTGCCAGCTGCGAGCGGGGGTCATCCTACAATGAGCAGTTCTTC. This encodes CASCERGSSYNEQFF.

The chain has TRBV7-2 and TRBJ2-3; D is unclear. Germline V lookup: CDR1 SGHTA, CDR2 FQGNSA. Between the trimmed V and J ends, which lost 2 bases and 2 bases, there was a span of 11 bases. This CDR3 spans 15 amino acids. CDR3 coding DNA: TGTGCCAGCAGCTTATATGCGCGGATCACAGATACGCAGTATTTT. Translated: CASSLYARITDTQYF.

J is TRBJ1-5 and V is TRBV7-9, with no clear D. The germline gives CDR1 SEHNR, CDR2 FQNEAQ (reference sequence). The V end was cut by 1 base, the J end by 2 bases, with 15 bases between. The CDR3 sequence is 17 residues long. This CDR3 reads CASSLVRGFGGNQPQHF. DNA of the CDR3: TGTGCCAGCAGCTTAGTCCGGGGATTTGGGGGCAATCAGCCCCAGCATTTT.

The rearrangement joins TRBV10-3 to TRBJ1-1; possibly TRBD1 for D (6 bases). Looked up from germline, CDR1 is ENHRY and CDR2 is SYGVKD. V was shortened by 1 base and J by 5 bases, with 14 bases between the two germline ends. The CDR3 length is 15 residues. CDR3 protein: CAISELLGGRTEAFF. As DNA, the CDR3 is TGTGCCATCAGTGAGTTGCTTGGGGGCCGGACTGAAGCTTTCTTT.

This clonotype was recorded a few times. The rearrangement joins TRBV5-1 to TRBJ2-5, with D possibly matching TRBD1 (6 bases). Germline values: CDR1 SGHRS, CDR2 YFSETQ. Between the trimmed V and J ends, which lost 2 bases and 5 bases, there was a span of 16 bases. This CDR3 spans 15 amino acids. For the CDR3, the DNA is TGCGCCAGCAGCTTCTCCCCGGCAGGGGTCGAGACCCAGTACTTC. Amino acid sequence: CASSFSPAGVETQYF.

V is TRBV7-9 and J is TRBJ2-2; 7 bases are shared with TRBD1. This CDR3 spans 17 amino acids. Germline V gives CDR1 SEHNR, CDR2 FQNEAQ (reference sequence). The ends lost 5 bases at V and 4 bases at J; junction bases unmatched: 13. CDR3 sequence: CASSLTQGFGFTGELFF. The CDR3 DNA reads TGTGCCAGCAGCCTGACACAGGGGTTTGGTTTCACCGGGGAGCTGTTTTTT.

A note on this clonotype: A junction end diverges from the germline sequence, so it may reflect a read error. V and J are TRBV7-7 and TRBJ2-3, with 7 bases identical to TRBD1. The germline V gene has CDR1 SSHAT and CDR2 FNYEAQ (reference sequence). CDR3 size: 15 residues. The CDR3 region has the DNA TGTGCTAGCAGCTTAGCACAGGGGCCCCAGTATACGCAGTATTTT. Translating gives CASSLAQGPQYTQYF.

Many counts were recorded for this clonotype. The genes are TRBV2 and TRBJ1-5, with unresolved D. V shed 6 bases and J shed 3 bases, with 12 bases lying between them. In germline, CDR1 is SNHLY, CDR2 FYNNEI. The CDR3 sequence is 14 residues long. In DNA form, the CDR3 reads TGTGCCAGCAGCGGCGGACGGTACAATCAGCCCCAGCATTTT. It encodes CASSGGRYNQPQHF.

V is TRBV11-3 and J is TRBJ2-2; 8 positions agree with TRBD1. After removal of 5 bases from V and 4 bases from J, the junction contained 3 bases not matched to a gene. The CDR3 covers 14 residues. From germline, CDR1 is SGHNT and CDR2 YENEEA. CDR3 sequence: CASSRGQATGELFF. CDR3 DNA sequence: TGTGCCAGCAGCAGGGGACAGGCCACCGGGGAGCTGTTTTTT.

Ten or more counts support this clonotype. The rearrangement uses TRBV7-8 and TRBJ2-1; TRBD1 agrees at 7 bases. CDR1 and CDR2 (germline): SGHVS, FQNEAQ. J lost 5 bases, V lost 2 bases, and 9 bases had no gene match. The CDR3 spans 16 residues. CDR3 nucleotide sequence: TGTGCCAGCAGCTTAACCTACAGGGGTTCCGACAATGAGCAGTTCTTC. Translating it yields CASSLTYRGSDNEQFF. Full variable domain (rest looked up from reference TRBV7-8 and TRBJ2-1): GAGVSQSPRYKVAKRGQDVALRCDPISGHVSLFWYQQALGQGPEFLTYFQNEAQLDKSGLPSDRFFAERPEGSVSTLKIQRTQQEDSAVYLCASSLTYRGSDNEQFFGPGTRLTVL.

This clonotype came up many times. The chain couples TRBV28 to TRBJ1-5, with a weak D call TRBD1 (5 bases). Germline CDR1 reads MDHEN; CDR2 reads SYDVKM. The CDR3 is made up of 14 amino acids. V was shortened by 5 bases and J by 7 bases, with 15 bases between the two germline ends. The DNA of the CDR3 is TGTGCCAGCAGTATCCGGGGGGGGTTGCAGCCCCAGCATTTT. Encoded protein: CASSIRGGLQPQHF.

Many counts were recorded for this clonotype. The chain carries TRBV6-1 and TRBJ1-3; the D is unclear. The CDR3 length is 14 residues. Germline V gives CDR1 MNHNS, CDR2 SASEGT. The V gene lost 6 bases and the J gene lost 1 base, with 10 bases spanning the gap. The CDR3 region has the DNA TGTGCCAGCAGGACCGGCGGATCTGGAAACACCATATATTTT. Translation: CASRTGGSGNTIYF.

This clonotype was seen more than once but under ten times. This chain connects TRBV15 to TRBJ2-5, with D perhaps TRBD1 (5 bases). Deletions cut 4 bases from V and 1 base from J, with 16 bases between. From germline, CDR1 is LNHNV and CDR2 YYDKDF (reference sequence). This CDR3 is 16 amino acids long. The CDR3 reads CATSKFVWGAQETQYF. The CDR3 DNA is TGTGCCACCAGCAAGTTCGTCTGGGGCGCCCAAGAGACCCAGTACTTC.

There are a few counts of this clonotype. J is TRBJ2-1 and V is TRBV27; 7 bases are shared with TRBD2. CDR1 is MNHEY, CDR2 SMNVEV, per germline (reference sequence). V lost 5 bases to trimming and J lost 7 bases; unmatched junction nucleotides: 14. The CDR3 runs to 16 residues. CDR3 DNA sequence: TGTGCCAGCAGTCCCTTTTTGGCTAGCGGTTTAAATGAGCAGTTCTTC. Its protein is CASSPFLASGLNEQFF.

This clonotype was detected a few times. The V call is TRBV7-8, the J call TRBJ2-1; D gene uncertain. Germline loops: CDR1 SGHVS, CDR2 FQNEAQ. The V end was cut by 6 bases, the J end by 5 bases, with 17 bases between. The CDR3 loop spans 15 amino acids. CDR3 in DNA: TGTGCCAGCAGTCCTCATGGACGAAACGACAATGAGCAGTTCTTC. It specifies CASSPHGRNDNEQFF.

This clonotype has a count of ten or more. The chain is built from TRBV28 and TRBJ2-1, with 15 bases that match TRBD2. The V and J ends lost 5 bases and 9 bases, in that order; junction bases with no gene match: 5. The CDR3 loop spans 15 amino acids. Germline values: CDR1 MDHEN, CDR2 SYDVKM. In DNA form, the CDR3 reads TGTGCCAGCAGTCCCGGACTAGCGGGAGGGCGTGAGCAGTTCTTC. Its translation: CASSPGLAGGREQFF.

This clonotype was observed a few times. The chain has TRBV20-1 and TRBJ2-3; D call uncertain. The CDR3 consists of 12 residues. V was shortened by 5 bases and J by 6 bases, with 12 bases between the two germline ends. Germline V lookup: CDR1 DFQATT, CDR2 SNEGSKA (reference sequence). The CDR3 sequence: CSALDGSDTQYF. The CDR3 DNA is TGCAGTGCTTTAGATGGCTCTGATACGCAGTATTTT.

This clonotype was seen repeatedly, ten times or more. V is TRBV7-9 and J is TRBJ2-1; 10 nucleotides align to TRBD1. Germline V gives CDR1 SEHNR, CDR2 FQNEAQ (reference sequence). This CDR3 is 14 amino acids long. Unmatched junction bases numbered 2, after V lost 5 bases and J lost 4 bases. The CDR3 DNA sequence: TGTGCCAGCAGCCGACAGGGGGCTTACAATGAGCAGTTCTTC. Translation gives CASSRQGAYNEQFF.

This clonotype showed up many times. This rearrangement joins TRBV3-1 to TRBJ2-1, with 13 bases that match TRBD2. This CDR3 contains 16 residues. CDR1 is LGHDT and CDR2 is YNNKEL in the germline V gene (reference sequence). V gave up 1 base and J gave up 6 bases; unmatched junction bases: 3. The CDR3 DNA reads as TGTGCCAGCAGCCAAGGACTAGCGGGGGGCGGCAATGAGCAGTTCTTC. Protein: CASSQGLAGGGNEQFF.

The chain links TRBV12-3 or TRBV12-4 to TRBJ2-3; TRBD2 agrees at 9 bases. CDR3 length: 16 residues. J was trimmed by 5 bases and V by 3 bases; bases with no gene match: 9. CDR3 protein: CASSLKAGGRRDTQYF. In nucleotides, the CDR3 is TGTGCCAGCAGTTTGAAGGCGGGGGGGAGGAGAGATACGCAGTATTTT.

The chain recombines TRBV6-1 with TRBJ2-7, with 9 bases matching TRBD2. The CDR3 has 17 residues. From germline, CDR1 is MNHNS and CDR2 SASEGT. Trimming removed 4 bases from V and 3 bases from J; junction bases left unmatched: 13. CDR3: CASSVPRGAGGLYEQYF. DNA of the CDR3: TGTGCCAGCAGTGTGCCTCGGGGAGCGGGAGGTCTCTACGAGCAGTACTTC.

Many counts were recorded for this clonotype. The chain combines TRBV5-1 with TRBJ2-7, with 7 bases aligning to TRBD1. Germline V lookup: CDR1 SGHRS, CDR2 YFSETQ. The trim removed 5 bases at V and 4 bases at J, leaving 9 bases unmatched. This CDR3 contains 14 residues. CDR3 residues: CASRPGQAYYEQYF. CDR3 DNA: TGCGCCAGCAGGCCCGGACAGGCATATTACGAGCAGTACTTC. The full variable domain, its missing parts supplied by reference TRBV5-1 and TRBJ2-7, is KAGVTQTPRYLIKTRGQQVTLSCSPISGHRSVSWYQQTPGQGLQFLFEYFSETQRNKGNFPGRFSGRQFSNSRSEMNVSTLELGDSALYLCASRPGQAYYEQYFGPGTRLTVT.